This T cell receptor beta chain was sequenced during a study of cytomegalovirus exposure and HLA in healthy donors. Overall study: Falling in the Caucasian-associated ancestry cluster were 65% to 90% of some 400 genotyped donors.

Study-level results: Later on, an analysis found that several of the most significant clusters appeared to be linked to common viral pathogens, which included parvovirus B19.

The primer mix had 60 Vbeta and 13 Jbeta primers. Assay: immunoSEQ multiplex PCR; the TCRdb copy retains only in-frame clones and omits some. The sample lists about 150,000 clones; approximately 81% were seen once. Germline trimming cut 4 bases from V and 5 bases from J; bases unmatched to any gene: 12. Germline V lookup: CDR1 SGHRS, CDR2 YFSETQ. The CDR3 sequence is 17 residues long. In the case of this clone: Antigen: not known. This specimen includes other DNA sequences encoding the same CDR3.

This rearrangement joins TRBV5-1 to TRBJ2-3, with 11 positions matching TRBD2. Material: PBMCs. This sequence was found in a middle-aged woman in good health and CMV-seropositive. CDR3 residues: CASSLVPLAGGQDTQYF. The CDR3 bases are TGCGCCAGCAGCCTCGTTCCGCTAGCGGGGGGACAAGATACGCAGTATTTT.